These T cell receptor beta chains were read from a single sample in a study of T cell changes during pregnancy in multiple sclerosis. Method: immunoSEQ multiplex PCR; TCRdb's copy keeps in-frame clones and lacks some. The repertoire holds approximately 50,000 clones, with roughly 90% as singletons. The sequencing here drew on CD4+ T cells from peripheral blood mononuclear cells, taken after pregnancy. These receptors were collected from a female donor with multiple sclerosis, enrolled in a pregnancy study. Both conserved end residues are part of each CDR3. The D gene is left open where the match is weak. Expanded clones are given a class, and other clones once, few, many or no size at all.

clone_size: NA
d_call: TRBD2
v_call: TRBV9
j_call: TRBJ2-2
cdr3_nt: TGTGCCAGCAGCACCCGGACTAGATCCGGGGAGCTGTTTTTT
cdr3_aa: CASSTRTRSGELFF

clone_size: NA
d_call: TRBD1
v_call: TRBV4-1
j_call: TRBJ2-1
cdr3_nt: TGCGCCAGCAGCCACCGGGACAGACTTATGGATGAGCAGTTCTTC
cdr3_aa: CASSHRDRLMDEQFF

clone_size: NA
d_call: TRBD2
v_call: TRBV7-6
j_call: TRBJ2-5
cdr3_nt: TGTGCCAGCAGCTTAGCAGCGAGCGGGAGTGGGGAGACCCAGTACTTC
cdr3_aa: CASSLAASGSGETQYF

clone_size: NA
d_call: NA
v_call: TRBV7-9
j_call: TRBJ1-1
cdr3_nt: TGTGCCAGCAGCTTAGAGGCAGGGTTGACTGAAGCTTTCTTT
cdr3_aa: CASSLEAGLTEAFF

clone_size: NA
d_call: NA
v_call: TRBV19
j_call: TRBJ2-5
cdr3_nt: TGTGCCAGTAGTACCAGAGAGACCCAGTACTTC
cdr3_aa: CASSTRETQYF

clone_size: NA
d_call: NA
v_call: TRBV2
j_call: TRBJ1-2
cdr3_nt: TGTGCCAGCAGTGACACCGGACTCTATGGCTACACCTTC
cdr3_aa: CASSDTGLYGYTF

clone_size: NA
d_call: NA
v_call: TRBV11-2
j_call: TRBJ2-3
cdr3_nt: TGTGCCAGCAGCTTAGTTGGAGGGTTGACAGATACGCAGTATTTT
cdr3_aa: CASSLVGGLTDTQYF

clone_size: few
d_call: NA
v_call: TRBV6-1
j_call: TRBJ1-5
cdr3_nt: TGTGCCACGCGGCGCGGATGGGGCAATCAGCCCCAGCATTTT
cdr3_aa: CATRRGWGNQPQHF

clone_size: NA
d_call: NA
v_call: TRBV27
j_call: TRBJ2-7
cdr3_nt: TGTGCCAGCACCCAAACGGGGGTTTACTCCTACGAGCAGTACTTC
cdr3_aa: CASTQTGVYSYEQYF

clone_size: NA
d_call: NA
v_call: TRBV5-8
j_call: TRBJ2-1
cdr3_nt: TGTGCCAGCAGCTTGGAGGCGGTATCCTACAATGAGCAGTTCTTC
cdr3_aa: CASSLEAVSYNEQFF

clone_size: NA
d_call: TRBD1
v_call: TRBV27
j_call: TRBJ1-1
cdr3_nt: TGTGCCAGCAGTTCGTACCGGGACAGGGGAAACACTGAAGCTTTCTTT
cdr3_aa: CASSSYRDRGNTEAFF

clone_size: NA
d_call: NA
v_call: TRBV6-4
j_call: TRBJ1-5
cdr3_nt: TGTGCCAGCAGTGCGTGGAGCGGCCAGCCCCAGCATTTT
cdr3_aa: CASSAWSGQPQHF

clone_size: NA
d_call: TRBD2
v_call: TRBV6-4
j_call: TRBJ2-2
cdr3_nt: TGTGCCAGCAGTCGCGTTAGCGGGAGGCCCTTCGCGAACACCGGGGAGCTGTTTTTT
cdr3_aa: CASSRVSGRPFANTGELFF

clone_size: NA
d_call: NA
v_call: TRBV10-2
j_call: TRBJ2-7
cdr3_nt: TGCGCCAGCAGAGTTGCCGGGAGAATGGCGTCCGAGCAGTACTTC
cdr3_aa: CASRVAGRMASEQYF

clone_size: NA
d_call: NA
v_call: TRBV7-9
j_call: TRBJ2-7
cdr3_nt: TGTGCCAGCAGGGCCAGGGGTGTCGACGAGCAGTACTTC
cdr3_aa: CASRARGVDEQYF

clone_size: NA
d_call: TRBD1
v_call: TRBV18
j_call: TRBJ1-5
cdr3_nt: TGTGCCAGCTCAAAAACGGGACAGACAAATCAGCCCCAGCATTTT
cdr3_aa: CASSKTGQTNQPQHF

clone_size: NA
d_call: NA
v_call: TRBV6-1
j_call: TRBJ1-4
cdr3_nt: TGTGCCAGCAGTGGAACAAGCGTTTACACCGCAACTAATGAAAAACTGTTTTTT
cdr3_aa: CASSGTSVYTATNEKLFF

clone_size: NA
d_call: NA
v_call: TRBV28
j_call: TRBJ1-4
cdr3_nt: TGTGCCAGCAGTTCAGGGCGGGATGATAATGAAAAACTGTTTTTT
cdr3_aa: CASSSGRDDNEKLFF

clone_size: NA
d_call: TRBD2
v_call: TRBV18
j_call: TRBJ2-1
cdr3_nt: TGTGCCAGCTCACCACCGAGGCTAGCGGGAGGCTTCTCCTACAATGAGCAGTTCTTC
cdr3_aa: CASSPPRLAGGFSYNEQFF

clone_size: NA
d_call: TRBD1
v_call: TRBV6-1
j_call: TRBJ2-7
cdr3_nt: TGTGCCAGCACTGAAGGACAGGGCGGGTCCAACGAGCAGTACTTC
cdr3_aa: CASTEGQGGSNEQYF

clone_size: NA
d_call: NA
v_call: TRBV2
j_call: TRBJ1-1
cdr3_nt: TGTGCCAGCAGGCCGGATACAGCGGGGAACACTGAAGCTTTCTTT
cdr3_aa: CASRPDTAGNTEAFF

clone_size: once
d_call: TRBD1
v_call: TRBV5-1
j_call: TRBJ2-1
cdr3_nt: TGCGCCAGCAGCTTGGCCGGGATTCTGGGACAGGGTTACAATGAGCAGTTCTTC
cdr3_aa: CASSLAGILGQGYNEQFF

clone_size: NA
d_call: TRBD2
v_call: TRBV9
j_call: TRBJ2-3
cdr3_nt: TGTGCCAGCAGCCCCCGACTAGCGATAAACACAGATACGCAGTATTTT
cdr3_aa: CASSPRLAINTDTQYF

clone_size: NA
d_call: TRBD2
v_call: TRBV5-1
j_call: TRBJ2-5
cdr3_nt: TGCGCCAGCAGACCAACCCTGCGGGAGGGCCCGGGGGGAGAGACCCAGTACTTC
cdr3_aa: CASRPTLREGPGGETQYF

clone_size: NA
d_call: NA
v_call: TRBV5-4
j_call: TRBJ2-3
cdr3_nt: TGTGCCAGCAGCTTGAACGGGAGAACAGATACGCAGTATTTT
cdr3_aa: CASSLNGRTDTQYF

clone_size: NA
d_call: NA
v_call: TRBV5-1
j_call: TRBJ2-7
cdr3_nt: TGCGCCAGCAGCTTGACGGACGGGGTGGGGGAGCAGTACTTC
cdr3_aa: CASSLTDGVGEQYF

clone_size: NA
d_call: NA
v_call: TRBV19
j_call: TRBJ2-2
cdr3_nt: TGTGCCAGTAGTAAAGGGGTTAGCACCGGGGAGCTGTTTTTT
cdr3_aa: CASSKGVSTGELFF

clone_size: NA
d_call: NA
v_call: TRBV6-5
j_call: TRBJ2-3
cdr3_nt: TGTGCCAGCAGTTACTATATACCCAGGGGTTCAGATACGCAGTATTTT
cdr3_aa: CASSYYIPRGSDTQYF

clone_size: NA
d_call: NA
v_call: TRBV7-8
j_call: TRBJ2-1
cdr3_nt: TGTGCCAGCAGCTTTGGAGACAATGAGCAGTTCTTC
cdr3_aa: CASSFGDNEQFF

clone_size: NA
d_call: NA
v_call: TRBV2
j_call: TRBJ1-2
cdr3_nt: TGTGCCAGCAAGATAGAGGTTAACTATGGCTACACCTTC
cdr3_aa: CASKIEVNYGYTF

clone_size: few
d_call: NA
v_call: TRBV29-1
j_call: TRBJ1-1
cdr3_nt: TGCAGCGTTGAGGGGGACTTAGCTGAAGCTTTCTTT
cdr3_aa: CSVEGDLAEAFF

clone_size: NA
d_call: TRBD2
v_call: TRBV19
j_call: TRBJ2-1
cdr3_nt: TGTGCCAGTAGTAAGGCGGGAGGGTACAATGAGCAGTTCTTC
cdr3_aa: CASSKAGGYNEQFF

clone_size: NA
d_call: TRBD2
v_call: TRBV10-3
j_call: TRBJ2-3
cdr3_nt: TGTGCCATCCACGGGACTAGCGGGAGAGGCACAGATACGCAGTATTTT
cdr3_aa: CAIHGTSGRGTDTQYF

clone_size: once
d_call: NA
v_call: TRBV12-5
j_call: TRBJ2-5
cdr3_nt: TGTGCTAGCCGCTCCCCCGGGACTTCGCAAGAGACCCAGTACTTC
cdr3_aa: CASRSPGTSQETQYF

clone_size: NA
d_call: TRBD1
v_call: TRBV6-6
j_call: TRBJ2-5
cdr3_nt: TGTGTCAGCAGAGCAGGCAGGGGGCGTTTAGAGGAGACCCAGTACTTC
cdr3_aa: CVSRAGRGRLEETQYF

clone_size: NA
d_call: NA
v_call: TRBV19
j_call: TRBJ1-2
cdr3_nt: TGTGCCAGTACCAGCTACAGGCAGGGAAACTATGGCTACACCTTC
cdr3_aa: CASTSYRQGNYGYTF

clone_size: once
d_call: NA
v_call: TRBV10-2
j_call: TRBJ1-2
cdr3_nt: TGCGCCAGCAGTGAGGGGGCGCGGTATGGCTACACCTTC
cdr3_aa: CASSEGARYGYTF

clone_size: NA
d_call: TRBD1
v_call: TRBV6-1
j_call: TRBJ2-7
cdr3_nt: TGTGCCAGCAGTGAAGCGGCAGGGGGATCCTACGAGCAGTACTTC
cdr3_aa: CASSEAAGGSYEQYF

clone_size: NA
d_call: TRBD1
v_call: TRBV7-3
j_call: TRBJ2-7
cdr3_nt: TGTGCCAGCAGCTGGCAGGGGGCTTTCTACGAGCAGTACTTC
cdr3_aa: CASSWQGAFYEQYF

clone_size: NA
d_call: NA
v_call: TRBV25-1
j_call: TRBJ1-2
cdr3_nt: TGTGCCAGCAGTGGGGTAGGAGCTAACTATGGCTACACCTTC
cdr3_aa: CASSGVGANYGYTF

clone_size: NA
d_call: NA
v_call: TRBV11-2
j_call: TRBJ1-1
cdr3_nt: TGTGCCAGCAGCCTCACCGCTATGAACACTGAAGCTTTCTTT
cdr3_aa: CASSLTAMNTEAFF

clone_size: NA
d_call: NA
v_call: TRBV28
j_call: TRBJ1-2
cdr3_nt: TGTGCCAGCAGTTTAACCGGGGGTTCGAGAACCTTC
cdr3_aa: CASSLTGGSRTF

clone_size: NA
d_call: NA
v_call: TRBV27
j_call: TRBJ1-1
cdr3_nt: TGTGCCAGCAGCTACACCCCGGGAGAGAACACTGAAGCTTTCTTT
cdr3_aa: CASSYTPGENTEAFF

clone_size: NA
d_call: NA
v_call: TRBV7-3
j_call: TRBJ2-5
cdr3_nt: TGTGCCAGCAGCCAAAACCCCCCGAACAGACCCCAAGAGACCCAGTACTTC
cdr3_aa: CASSQNPPNRPQETQYF

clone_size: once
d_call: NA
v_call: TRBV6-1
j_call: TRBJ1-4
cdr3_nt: TGTGCCAGCAGCTGGGGGCAGCAATCTGGGAAACTGTTTTTT
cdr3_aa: CASSWGQQSGKLFF

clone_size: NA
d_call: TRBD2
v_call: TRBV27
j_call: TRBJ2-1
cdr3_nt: TGTGCCAGCAAAGGGCTAGCGGGAGGGAATGAGCAGTTCTTC
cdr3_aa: CASKGLAGGNEQFF

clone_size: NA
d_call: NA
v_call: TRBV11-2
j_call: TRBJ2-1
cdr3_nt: TGTGCCAGCAGCTCGAACCCTAGTAGCTCCTACAATGAGCAGTTCTTC
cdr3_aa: CASSSNPSSSYNEQFF

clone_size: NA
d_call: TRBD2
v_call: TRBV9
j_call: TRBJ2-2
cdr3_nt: TGTGCCAGCAGCGTAGTTGCGGGAGTTCACACCGGGGAGCTGTTTTTT
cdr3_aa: CASSVVAGVHTGELFF